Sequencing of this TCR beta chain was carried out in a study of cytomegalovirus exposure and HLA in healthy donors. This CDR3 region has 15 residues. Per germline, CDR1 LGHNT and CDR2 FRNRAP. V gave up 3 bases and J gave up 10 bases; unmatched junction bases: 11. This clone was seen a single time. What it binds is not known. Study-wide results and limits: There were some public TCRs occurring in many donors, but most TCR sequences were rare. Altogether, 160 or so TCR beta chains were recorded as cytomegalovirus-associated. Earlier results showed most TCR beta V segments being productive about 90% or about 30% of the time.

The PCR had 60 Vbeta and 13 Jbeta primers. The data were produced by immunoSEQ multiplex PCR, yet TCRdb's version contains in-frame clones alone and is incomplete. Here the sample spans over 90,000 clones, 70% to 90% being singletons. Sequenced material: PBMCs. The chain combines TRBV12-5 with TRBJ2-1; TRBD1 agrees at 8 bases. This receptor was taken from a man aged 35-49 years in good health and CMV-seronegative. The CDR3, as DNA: TGTGCTAGTGGTTTACGGATGACAGGGGAGAAGGAGCAGTTCTTC. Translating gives CASGLRMTGEKEQFF. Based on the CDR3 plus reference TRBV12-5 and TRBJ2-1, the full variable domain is DARVTQTPRHKVTEMGQEVTMRCQPILGHNTVFWYRQTMMQGLELLAYFRNRAPLDDSGMPKDRFSAEMPDATLATLKIQPSEPRDSAVYFCASGLRMTGEKEQFFGPGTRLTVL.